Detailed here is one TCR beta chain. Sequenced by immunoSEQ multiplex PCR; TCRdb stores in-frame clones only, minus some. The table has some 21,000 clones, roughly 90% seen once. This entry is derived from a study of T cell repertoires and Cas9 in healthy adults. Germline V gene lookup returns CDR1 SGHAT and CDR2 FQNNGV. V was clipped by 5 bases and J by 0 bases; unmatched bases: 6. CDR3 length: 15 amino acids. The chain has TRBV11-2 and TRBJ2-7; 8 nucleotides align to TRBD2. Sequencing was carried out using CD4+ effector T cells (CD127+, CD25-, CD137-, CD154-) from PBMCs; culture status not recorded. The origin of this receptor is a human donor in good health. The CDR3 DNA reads TGTGCCAGCAGCCCCGCGGGGGGCCGCTCCTACGAGCAGTACTTC. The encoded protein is CASSPAGGRSYEQYF. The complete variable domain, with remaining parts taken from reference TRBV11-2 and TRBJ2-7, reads EAGVAQSPRYKIIEKRQSVAFWCNPISGHATLYWYQQILGQGPKLLIQFQNNGVVDDSQLPKDRFSAERLKGVDSTLKIQPAKLEDSAVYLCASSPAGGRSYEQYFGPGTRLTVT.